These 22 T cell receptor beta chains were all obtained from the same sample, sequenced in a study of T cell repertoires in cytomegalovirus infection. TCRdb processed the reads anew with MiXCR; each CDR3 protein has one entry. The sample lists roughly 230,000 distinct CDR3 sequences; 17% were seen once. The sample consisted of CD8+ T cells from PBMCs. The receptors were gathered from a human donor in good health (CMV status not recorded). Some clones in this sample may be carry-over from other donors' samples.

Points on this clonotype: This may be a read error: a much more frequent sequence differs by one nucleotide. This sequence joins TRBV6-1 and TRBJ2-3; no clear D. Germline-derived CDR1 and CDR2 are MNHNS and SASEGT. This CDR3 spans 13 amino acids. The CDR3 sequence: CASSEQIDHAQNF. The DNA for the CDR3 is TGTGCCAGCAGTGAACAAATAGACCACGCGCAGAATTTT.

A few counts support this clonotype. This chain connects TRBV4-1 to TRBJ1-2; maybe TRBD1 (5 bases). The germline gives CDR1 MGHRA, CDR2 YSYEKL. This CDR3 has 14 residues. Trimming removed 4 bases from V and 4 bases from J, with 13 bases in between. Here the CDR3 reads CASSPLAGPYGYTF. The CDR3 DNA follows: TGCGCCAGCAGCCCTCTGGCAGGGCCCTATGGCTACACCTTC.

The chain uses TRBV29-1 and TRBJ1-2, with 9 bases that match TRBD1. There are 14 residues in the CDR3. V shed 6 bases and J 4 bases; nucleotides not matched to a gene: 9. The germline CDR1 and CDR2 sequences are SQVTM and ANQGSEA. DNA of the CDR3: TGCAGCGTGGGACAGGGTCAAGGCCTCTATGGCTACACCTTC. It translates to CSVGQGQGLYGYTF.

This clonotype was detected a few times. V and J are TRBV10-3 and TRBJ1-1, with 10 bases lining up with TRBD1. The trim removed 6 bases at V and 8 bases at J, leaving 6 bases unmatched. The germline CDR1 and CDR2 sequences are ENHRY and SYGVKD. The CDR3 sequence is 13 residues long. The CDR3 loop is CAISDDRGQEAFF. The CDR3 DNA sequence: TGTGCCATCAGCGATGACAGGGGGCAAGAAGCTTTCTTT.

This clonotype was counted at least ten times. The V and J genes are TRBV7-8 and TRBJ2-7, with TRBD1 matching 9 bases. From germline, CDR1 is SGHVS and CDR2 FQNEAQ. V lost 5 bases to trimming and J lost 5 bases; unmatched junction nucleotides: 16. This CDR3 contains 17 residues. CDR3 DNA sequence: TGTGCCAGCAGCCGCCGACCCCCGGGACAGGGTATTGACGAGCAGTACTTC. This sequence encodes CASSRRPPGQGIDEQYF.

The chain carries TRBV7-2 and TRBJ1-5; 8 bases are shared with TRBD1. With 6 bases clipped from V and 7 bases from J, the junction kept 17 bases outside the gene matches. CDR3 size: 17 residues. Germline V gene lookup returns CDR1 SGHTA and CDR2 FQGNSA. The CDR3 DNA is TGTGCCAGCAGTCCTCGGACAGGGATAGGAGGAGTACAGCCCCAGCATTTT. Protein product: CASSPRTGIGGVQPQHF.

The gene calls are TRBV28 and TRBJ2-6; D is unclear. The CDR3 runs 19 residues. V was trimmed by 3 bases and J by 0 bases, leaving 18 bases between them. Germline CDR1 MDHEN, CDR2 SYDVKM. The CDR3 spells CASSFRWSVTPSGANVLTF. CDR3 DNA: TGTGCCAGCAGTTTCCGGTGGTCCGTAACTCCCTCTGGGGCCAACGTCCTGACTTTC.

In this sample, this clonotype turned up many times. This CDR3 reads CASSHGGGYEAFF. The CDR3 bases are TGTGCCAGCAGCCACGGAGGGGGTTATGAAGCTTTCTTT. This chain connects TRBV7-2 to TRBJ1-1; D possibly corresponds to TRBD1 (6 bases). The CDR3 runs 13 residues. V lost 5 bases, J lost 7 bases, and 14 bases lay in between. The germline V gene encodes CDR1 SGHTA and CDR2 FQGNSA.

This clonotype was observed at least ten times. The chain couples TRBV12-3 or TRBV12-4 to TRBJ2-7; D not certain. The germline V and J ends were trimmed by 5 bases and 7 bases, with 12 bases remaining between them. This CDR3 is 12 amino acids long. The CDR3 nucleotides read TGTGCCAGCAGTCCAGGAGTAGGGGAGCAGTACTTC. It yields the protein CASSPGVGEQYF.

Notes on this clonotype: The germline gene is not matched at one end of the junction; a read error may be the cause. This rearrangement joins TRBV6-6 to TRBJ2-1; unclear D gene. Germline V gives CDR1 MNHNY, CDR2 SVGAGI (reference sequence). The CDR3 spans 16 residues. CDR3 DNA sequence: TGTGCCAGCAGTTACTCTAATACCCCCTCCTTCAATGAGCAGTTCTTC. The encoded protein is CASSYSNTPSFNEQFF.

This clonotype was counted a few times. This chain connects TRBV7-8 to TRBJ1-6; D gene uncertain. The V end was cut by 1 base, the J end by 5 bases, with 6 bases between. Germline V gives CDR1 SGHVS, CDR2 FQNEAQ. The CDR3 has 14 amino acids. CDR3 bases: TGTGCCAGCAGCTTAGGAGTTAATAATTCACCCCTCCACTTT. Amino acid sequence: CASSLGVNNSPLHF.

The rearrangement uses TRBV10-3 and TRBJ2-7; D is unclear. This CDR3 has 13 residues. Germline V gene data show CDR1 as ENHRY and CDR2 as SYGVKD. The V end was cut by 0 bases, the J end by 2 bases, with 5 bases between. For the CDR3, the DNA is TGTGCCATCAGTGAGTCGCTACCCTACGAGCAGTACTTC. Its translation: CAISESLPYEQYF.

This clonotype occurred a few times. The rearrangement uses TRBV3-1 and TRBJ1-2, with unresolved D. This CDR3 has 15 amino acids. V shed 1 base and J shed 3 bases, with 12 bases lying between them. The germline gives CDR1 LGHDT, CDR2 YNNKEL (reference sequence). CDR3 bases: TGTGCCAGCAGCCAAGGAGCTTACGATTACTATGGCTACACCTTC. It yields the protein CASSQGAYDYYGYTF.

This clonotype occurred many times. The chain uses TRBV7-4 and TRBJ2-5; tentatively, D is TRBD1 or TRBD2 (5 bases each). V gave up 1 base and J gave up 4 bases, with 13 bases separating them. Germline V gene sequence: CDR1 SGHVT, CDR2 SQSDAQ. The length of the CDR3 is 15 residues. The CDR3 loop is CASSLVRGRSETQYF. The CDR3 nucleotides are TGTGCCAGCAGCTTAGTCCGGGGCCGTTCAGAGACCCAGTACTTC.

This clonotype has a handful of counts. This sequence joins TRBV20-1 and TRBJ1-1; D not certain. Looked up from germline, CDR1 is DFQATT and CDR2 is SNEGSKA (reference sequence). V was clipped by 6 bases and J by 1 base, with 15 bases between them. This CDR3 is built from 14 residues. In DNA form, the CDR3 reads TGCAGTGCCCCGGAGCAACGACCGAACACTGAAGCTTTCTTT. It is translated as CSAPEQRPNTEAFF.

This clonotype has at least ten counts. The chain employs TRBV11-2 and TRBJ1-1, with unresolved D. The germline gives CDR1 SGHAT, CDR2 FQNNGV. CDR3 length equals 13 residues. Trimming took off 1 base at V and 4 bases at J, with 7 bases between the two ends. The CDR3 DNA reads TGTGCCAGCAGCTTAGGGTGGGGCACTGAAGCTTTCTTT. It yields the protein CASSLGWGTEAFF.

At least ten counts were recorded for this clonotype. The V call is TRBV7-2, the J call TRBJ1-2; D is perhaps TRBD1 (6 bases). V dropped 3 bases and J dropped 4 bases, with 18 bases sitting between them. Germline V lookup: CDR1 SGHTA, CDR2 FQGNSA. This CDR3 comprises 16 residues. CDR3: CASSLRDTESAYGYTF. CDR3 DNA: TGTGCCAGCAGCTTGCGGGACACTGAGTCGGCCTATGGCTACACCTTC.

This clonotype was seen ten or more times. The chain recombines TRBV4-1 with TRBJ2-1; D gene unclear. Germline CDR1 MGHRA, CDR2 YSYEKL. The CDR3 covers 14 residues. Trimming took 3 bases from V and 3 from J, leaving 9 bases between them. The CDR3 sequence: CASSHEDFYNEQFF. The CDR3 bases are TGCGCCAGCAGCCATGAAGACTTCTACAATGAGCAGTTCTTC.

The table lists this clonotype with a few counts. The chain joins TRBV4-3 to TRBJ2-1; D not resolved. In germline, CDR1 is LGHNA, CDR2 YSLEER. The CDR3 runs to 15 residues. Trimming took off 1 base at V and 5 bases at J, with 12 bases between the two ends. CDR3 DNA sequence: TGCGCCAGCAGCCAAGCCCGGGCCGAGCACAATGAGCAGTTCTTC. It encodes CASSQARAEHNEQFF.

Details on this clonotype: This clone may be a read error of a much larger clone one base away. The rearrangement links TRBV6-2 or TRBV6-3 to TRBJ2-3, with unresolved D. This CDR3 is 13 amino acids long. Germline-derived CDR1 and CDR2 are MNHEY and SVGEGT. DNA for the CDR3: TGTACCAGCAGCTTCGGTGGGTTTGATACGCAGTATTTT. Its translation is CTSSFGGFDTQYF.

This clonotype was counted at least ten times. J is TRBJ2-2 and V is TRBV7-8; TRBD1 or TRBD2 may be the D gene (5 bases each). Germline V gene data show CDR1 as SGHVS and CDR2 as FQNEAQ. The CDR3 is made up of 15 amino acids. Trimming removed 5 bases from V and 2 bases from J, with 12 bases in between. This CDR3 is CASSLGDRNTGELFF. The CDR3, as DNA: TGTGCCAGCAGCCTAGGGGACCGTAACACCGGGGAGCTGTTTTTT.

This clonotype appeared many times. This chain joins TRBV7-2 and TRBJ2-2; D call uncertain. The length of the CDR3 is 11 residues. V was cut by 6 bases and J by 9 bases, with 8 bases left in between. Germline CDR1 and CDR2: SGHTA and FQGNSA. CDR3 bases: TGTGCCAGCAGTCTTGGTTGGGAGCTGTTTTTT. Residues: CASSLGWELFF.